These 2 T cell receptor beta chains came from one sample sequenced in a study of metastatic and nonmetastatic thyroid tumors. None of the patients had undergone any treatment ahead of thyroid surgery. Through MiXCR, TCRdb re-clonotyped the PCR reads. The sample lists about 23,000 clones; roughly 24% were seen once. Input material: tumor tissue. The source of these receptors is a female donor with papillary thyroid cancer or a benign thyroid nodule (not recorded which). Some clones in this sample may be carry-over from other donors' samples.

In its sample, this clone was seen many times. The CDR3 loop reads CASSPGTQTYEQYF. The CDR3 coding sequence is TGTGCCAGCAGCCCCGGGACACAAACCTACGAGCAGTACTTC. The chain combines TRBV5-4 with TRBJ2-7; D perhaps matches TRBD1 (6 bases). CDR1 SGHNT and CDR2 YYREEE come from the germline V gene (reference sequence). CDR3 length equals 14 residues. Deletions cut 4 bases from V and 2 bases from J, with 13 bases between.

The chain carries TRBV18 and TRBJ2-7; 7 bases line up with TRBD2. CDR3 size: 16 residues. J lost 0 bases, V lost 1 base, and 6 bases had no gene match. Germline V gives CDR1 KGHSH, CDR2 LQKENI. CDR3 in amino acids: CASSPLDGLDSYEQYF. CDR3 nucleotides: TGTGCCAGCTCACCACTTGATGGACTAGACTCCTACGAGCAGTACTTC.